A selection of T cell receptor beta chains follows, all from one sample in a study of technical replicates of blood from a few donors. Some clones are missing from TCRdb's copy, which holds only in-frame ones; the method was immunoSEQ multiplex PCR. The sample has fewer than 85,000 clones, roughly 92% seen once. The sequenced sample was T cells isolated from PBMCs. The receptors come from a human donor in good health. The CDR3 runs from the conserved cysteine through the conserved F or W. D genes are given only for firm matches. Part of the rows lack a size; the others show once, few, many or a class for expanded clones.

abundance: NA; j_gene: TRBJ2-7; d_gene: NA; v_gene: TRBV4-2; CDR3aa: CASSQERVSYEQYF; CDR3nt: TGTGCCAGCAGCCAAGAGAGGGTAAGCTACGAGCAGTACTTC
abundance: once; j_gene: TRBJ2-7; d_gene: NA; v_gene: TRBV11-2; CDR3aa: CASSSLKGVYEQYF; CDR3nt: TGTGCCAGCAGCTCCCTAAAGGGGGTCTACGAGCAGTACTTC
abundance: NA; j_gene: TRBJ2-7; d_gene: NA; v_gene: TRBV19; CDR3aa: CASSIPRSYEQYF; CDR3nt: TGTGCCAGTAGTATCCCGAGATCCTACGAGCAGTACTTC
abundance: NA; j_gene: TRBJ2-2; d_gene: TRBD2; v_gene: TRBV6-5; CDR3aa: CASSRGGNTGELFF; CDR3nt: TGTGCCAGCAGCCGGGGGGGGAACACCGGGGAGCTGTTTTTT
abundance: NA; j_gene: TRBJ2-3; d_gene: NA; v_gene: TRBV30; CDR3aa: CAWTSGTDTQYF; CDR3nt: TGTGCCTGGACTAGCGGCACAGATACGCAGTATTTT
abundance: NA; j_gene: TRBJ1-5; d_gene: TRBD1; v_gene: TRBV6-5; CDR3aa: CASSPTGGGQPQHF; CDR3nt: TGTGCCAGCAGTCCAACAGGGGGTGGTCAGCCCCAGCATTTT
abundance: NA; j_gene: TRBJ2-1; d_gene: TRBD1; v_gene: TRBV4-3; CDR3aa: CASSLVTGDDEQFF; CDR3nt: TGCGCCAGCAGCCTAGTCACAGGGGATGATGAGCAGTTCTTC
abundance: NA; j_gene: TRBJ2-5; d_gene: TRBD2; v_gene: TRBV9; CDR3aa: CASSEWEGKETQYF; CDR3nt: TGTGCCAGCTCAGAGTGGGAGGGGAAAGAGACCCAGTACTTC
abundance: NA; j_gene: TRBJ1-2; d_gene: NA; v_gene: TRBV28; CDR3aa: CASSTGGINGYTF; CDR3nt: TGTGCCAGCAGTACCGGGGGAATAAATGGCTACACCTTC
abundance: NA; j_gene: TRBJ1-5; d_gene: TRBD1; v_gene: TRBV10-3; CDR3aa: CAVRSAGGAQPQHF; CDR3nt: TGTGCCGTCAGATCAGCAGGGGGAGCTCAGCCCCAGCATTTT
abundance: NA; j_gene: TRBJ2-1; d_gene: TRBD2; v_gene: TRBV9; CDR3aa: CASSASSLADHYNEQFF; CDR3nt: TGTGCCAGCAGCGCCTCCTCACTAGCGGACCATTACAATGAGCAGTTCTTC
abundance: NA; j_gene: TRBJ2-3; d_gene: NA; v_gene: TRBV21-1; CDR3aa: CASQGAPDTQYF; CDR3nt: TGTGCCAGCCAGGGGGCGCCAGATACGCAGTATTTT
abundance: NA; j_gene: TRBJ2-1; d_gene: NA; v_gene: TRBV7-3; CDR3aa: CASSSGYGNEQFF; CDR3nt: TGTGCCAGCAGCTCGGGATACGGCAATGAGCAGTTCTTC
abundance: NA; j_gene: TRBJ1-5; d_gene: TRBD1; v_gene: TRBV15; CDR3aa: CATSRDPGQGTFYSNQPQHF; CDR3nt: TGTGCCACCAGCAGGGACCCGGGACAGGGCACGTTTTATAGCAATCAGCCCCAGCATTTT
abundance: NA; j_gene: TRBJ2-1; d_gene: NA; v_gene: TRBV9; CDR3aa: CASSANREKDNEQFF; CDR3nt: TGTGCCAGCAGCGCCAACAGGGAGAAGGACAATGAGCAGTTCTTC
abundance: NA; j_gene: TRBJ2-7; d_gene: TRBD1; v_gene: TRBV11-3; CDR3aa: CASGVQGDEQYF; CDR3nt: TGTGCCAGCGGCGTACAGGGGGACGAGCAGTACTTC